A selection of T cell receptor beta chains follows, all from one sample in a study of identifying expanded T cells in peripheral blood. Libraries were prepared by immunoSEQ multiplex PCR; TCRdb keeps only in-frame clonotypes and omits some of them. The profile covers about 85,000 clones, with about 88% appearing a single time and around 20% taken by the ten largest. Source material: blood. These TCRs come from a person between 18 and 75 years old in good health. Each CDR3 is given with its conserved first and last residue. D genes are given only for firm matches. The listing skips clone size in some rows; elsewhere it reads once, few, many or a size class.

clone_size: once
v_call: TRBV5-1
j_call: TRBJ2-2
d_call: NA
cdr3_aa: CASSLVRTSGELFF
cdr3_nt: TGCGCCAGCAGCTTGGTTAGGACGAGCGGGGAGCTGTTTTTT

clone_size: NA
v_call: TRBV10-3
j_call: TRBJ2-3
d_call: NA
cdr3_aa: CAISESVGARPLDTQYF
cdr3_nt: TGTGCCATCAGTGAGTCCGTGGGTGCAAGGCCCCTTGATACGCAGTATTTT

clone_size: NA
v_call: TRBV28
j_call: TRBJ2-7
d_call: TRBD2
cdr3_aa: CASSSSGGATYEQYF
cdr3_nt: TGTGCCAGCAGCTCCTCCGGGGGGGCAACCTACGAGCAGTACTTC

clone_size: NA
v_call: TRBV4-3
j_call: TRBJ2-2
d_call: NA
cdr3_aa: CASSQGWSANTGELFF
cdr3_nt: TGCGCCAGCAGCCAAGGGTGGAGTGCGAACACCGGGGAGCTGTTTTTT

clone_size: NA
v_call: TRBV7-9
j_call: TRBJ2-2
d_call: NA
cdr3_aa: CASSLVSGELFF
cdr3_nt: TGTGCCAGCAGCTTAGTTTCCGGGGAGCTGTTTTTT

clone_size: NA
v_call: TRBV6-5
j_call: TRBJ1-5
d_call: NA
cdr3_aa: CASSYSNNQPQHF
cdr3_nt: TGTGCCAGCAGTTACTCGAACAATCAGCCCCAGCATTTT

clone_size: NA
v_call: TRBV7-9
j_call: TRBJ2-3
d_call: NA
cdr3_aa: CASSSSGTSLFAQYF
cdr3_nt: TGTGCCAGCAGCTCCTCCGGGACCTCCCTATTTGCGCAGTATTTT

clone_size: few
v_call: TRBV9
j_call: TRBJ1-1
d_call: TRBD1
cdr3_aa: CASSVGTEYTEAFF
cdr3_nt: TGTGCCAGCAGCGTTGGGACAGAGTACACTGAAGCTTTCTTT

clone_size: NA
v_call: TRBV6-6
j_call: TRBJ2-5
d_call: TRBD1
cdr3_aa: CASSSRDRGEETQYF
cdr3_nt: TGTGCCAGCAGTTCCCGGGACAGGGGAGAAGAGACCCAGTACTTC

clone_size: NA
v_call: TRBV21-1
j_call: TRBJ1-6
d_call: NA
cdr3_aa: CATNGTGGSVDSPLHF
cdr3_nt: TGTGCCACCAACGGGACAGGGGGCAGTGTCGATTCACCCCTCCACTTT

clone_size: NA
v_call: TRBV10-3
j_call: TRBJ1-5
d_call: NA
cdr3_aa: CAISEFGQLHQPQHF
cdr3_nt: TGTGCCATCAGTGAGTTTGGGCAGCTCCATCAGCCCCAGCATTTT

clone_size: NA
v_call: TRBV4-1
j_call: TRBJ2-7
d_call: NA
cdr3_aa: CASSQGPRGEQYF
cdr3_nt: TGCGCCAGCAGCCAAGGCCCGAGGGGGGAGCAGTACTTC

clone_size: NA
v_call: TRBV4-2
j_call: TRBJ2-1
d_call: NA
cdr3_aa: CASSHSPRPGAPKGYNEQFF
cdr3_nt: TGTGCCAGCAGCCACAGCCCTCGTCCCGGGGCCCCCAAGGGGTACAATGAGCAGTTCTTC

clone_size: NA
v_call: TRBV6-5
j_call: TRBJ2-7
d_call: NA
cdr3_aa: CASRPVRQYF
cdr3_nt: TGTGCCAGCAGGCCTGTCCGGCAGTACTTC

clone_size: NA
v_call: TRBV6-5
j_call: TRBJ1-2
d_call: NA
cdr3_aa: CASRERASTRGYTF
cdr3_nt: TGTGCCAGCAGAGAACGGGCCTCAACGCGTGGCTACACCTTC

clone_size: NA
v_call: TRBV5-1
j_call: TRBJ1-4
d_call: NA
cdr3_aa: CASSLEGGYEKLFF
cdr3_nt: TGCGCCAGCAGCTTGGAGGGGGGATATGAAAAACTGTTTTTT

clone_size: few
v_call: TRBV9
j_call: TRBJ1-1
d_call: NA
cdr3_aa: CASSVLLNTEAFF
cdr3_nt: TGTGCCAGCAGCGTGCTGTTGAACACTGAAGCTTTCTTT

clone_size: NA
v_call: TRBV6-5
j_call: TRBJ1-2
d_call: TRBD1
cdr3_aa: CASSLGQAPYGYTF
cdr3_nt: TGTGCCAGCAGCCTCGGACAGGCCCCGTATGGCTACACCTTC

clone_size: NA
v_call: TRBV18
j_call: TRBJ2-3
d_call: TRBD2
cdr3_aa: CASSPPRQAGGPTDTQYF
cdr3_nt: TGTGCCAGCTCACCACCGAGGCAGGCGGGGGGGCCGACAGATACGCAGTATTTT

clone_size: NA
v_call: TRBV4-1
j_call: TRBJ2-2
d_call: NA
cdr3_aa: CASSGHMRSPNTGELFF
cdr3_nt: TGCGCCAGCAGCGGACATATGAGGAGCCCGAACACCGGGGAGCTGTTTTTT

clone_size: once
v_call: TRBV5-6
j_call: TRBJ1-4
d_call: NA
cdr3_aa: CASSSRVNEKLFF
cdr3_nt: TGTGCCAGCAGCTCCAGGGTAAATGAAAAACTGTTTTTT

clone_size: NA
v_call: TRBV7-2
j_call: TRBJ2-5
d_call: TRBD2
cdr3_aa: CASGSSGRLETQYF
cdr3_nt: TGTGCCAGCGGATCTAGCGGACGGTTAGAGACCCAGTACTTC